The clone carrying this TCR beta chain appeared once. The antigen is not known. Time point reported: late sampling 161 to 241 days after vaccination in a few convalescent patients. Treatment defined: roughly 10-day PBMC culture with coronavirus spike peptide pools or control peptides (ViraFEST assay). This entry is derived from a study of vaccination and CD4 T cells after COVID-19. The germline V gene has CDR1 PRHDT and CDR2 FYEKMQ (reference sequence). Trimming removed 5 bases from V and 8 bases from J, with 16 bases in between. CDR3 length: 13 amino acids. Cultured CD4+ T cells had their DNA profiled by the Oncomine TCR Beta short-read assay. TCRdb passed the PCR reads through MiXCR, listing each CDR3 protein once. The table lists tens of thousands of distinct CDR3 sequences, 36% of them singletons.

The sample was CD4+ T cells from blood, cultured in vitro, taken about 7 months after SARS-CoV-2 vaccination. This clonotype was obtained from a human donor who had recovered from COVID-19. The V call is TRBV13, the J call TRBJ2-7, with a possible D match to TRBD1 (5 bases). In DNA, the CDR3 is TGTGCCAGCAGCCCATCCGCCTTGGGGCAGCAGTACTTC. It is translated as CASSPSALGQQYF.